This TCR beta chain was found in a study of T-cell reconstitution after alpha-beta-depleted transplantation in children. V was trimmed by 2 bases and J by 1 base, leaving 18 bases between them. This CDR3 spans 18 amino acids. Looked up from germline, CDR1 is SGHTA and CDR2 is FQGNSA. This clonotype was counted at least ten times. Preparation of the TCRbeta library was carried out with unique molecular identifiers. TCRdb independently ran MiXCR on the PCR reads; one entry per CDR3 protein. This sample has around 300,000 distinct CDR3 sequences, with over 9% found just once. This clonotype was sampled from a boy under two years old with acute myeloid leukemia, due to receive a stem cell transplant. Specimen: PBMCs, collected before TCRalphabeta/CD19-depleted stem cell transplant. The chain recombines TRBV7-2 with TRBJ2-1, with a weak D call TRBD2 (5 bases). The CDR3 protein is CASSLPGLASHSYNEQFF. The CDR3 DNA is TGTGCCAGCAGCTTACCCGGACTCGCGTCGCATTCCTACAATGAGCAGTTCTTC.